This T cell receptor beta chain was sequenced for a study of T-cell reconstitution after alpha-beta-depleted transplantation in children. Whole-study results and caveats: TCRbeta diversity was high at day 60 in some patients (a result of surviving recipient T cells and thymic progenitors). Expanded clones from the graft, numbering several hundred, reportedly supplied alpha-beta T cells about two months after transplant.

Unique molecular identifiers were incorporated into the prepared TCRbeta library. One entry per CDR3 protein results from TCRdb running MiXCR on the PCR reads. The table includes about 200,000 distinct CDR3 sequences, about 8.4% detected once. In the case of this clonotype: The antigen is undetermined.

The germline V and J ends were trimmed by 1 base and 4 bases, with 12 bases remaining between them. The germline V gene has CDR1 LGHNA and CDR2 YNFKEQ. The CDR3 has 15 amino acids. The receptor was isolated from a male patient between 2 and 9 years old who had a stem cell transplant for acute myeloid leukemia, so the T cells may come from the graft donor. Sequenced material: PBMCs, mostly from graft donor cells, taken 360 days after TCRalphabeta/CD19-depleted stem cell transplant. The V gene is TRBV4-2, the J gene TRBJ2-3; D perhaps matches TRBD2 (6 bases). The CDR3 DNA reads TGTGCCAGCAGCCAAGGGGGGACGGGGGCAGATACGCAGTATTTT. This codes for CASSQGGTGADTQYF.